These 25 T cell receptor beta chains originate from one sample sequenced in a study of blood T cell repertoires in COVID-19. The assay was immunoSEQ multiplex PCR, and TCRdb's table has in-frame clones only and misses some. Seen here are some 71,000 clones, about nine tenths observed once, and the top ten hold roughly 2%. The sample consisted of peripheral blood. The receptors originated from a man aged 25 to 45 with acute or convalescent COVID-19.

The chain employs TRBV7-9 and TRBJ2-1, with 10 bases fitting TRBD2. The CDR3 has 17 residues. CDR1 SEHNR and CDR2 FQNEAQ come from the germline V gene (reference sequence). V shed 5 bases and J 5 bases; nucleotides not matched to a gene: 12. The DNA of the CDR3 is TGTGCCAGCAGCCCCCCCTTAGCGGGAGGAATCAACAATGAGCAGTTCTTC. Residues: CASSPPLAGGINNEQFF. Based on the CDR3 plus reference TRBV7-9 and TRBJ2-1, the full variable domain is DTGVSQNPRHKITKRGQNVTFRCDPISEHNRLYWYRQTLGQGPEFLTYFQNEAQLEKSRLLSDRFSAERPKGSFSTLEIQRTEQGDSAMYLCASSPPLAGGINNEQFFGPGTRLTVL.

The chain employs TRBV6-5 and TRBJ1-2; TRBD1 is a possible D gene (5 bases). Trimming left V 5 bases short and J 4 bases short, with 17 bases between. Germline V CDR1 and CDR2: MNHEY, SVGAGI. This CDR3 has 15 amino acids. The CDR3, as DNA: TGTGCCAGCAGTAAGTCCTCCTCGGGACTCTATGGCTACACCTTC. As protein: CASSKSSSGLYGYTF.

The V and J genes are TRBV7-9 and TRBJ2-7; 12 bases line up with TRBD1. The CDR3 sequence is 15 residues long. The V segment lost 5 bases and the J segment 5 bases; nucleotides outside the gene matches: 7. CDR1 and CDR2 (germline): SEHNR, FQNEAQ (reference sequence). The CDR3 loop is CASSQGQGALDEQYF. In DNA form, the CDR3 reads TGTGCCAGCAGCCAGGGACAGGGGGCTTTGGACGAGCAGTACTTC.

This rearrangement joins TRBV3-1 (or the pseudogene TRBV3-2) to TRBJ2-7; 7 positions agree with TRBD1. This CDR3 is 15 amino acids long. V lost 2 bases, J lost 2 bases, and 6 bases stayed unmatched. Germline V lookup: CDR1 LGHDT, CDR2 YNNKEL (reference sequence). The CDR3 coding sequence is TGTGCCAGCAGCCAATCGACAGGGCCTCCCTACGAGCAGTACTTC. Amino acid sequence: CASSQSTGPPYEQYF.

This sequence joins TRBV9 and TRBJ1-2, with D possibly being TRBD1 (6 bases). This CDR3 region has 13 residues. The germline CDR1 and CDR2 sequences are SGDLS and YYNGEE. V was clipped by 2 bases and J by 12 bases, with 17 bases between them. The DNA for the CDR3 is TGTGCCAGCAGCGTGGGGGAAAGAACAGGGAACACCTTC. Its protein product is CASSVGERTGNTF.

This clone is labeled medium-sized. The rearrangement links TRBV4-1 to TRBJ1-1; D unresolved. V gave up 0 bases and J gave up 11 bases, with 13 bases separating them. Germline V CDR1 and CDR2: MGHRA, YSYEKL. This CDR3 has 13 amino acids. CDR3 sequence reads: CASSQDGPASAFF. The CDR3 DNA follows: TGCGCCAGCAGCCAAGACGGTCCCGCCTCGGCTTTCTTT.

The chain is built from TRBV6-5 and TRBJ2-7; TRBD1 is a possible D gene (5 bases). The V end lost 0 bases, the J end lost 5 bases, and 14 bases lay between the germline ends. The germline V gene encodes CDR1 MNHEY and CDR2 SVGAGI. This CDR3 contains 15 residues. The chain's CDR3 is CASSYSGRVRDEQYV. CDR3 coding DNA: TGTGCCAGCAGTTACTCAGGCAGGGTACGCGACGAGCAGTACGTC.

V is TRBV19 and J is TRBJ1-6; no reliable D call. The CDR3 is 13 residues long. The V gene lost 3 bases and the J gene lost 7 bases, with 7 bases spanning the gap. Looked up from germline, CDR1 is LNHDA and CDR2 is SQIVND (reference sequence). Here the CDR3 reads CASSITRNSPLHF. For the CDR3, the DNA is TGTGCCAGTAGTATCACTAGGAATTCACCCCTCCACTTT.

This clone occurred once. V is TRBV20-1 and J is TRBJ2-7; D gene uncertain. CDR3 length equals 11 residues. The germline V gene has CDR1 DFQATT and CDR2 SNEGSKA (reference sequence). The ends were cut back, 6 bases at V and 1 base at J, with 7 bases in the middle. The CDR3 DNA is TGCAGTGCCCAGTGGTCCTACGAGCAGTACTTC. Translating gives CSAQWSYEQYF.

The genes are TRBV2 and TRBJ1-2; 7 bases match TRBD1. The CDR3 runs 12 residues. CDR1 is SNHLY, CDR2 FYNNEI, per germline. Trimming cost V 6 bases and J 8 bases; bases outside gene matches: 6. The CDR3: CASRTEGGGYTF. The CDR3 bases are TGTGCCAGCAGAACAGAAGGGGGCGGCTACACCTTC.

The CDR3: CASSLSAGADIQYF. As DNA, the CDR3 is TGTGCCAGCAGCTTATCAGCGGGAGCAGACATTCAGTACTTC. V and J are TRBV7-2 and TRBJ2-4, with 8 positions matching TRBD2. Germline values: CDR1 SGHTA, CDR2 FQGNSA. This CDR3 has 14 residues. The trim removed 2 bases at V and 8 bases at J, leaving 5 bases unmatched.

The CDR3 sequence is CASSRNRGQYNEQFF. The CDR3 DNA follows: TGTGCCAGCTCGCGAAACAGGGGCCAATACAATGAGCAGTTCTTC. This rearrangement joins TRBV18 to TRBJ2-1; 7 bases align to TRBD1. The CDR3 consists of 15 residues. Germline CDR1 reads KGHSH; CDR2 reads LQKENI. V dropped 6 bases and J dropped 4; count of bases not matched to a gene: 9.

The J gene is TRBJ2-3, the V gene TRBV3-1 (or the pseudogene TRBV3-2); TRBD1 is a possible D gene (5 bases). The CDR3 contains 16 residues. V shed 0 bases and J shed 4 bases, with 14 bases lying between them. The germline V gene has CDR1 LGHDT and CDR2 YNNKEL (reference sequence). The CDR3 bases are TGTGCCAGCAGCCAAGATCGACAGACGGGCGCAGATACGCAGTATTTT. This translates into CASSQDRQTGADTQYF.

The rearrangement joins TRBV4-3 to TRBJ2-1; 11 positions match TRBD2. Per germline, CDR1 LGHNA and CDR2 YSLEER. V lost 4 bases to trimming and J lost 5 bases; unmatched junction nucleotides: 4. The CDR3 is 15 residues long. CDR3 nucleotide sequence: TGCGCCAGCAGCCGGGGACTAGCGGATGACAATGAGCAGTTCTTC. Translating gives CASSRGLADDNEQFF.

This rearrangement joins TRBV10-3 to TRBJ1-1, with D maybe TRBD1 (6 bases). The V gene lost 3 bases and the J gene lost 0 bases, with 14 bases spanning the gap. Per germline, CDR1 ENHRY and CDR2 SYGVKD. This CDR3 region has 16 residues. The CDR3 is CAISERGAVMNTEAFF. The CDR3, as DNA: TGTGCCATCAGTGAACGGGGGGCCGTTATGAACACTGAAGCTTTCTTT.

CDR3 residues: CASSIDSTILYNEQFF. The CDR3 nucleotides read TGTGCCAGTAGTATAGATAGCACTATACTATACAATGAGCAGTTCTTC. This chain connects TRBV19 to TRBJ2-1; D is unclear. CDR3 length equals 16 residues. The germline V and J ends were trimmed by 0 bases and 4 bases, with 13 bases remaining between them. Germline CDR1 and CDR2: LNHDA and SQIVND (reference sequence). Looking up the rest from reference TRBV19 and TRBJ2-1 gives the full variable domain: DGGITQSPKYLFRKEGQNVTLSCEQNLNHDAMYWYRQDPGQGLRLIYYSQIVNDFQKGDIAEGYSVSREKKESFPLTVTSAQKNPTAFYLCASSIDSTILYNEQFFGPGTRLTVL.

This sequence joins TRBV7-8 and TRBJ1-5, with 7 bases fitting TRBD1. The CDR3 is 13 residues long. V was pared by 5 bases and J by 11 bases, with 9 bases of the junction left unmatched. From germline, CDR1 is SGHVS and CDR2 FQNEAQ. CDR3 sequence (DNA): TGTGCCAGCAGCCTCATGCCGACAGGGACCCAGCATTTT. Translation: CASSLMPTGTQHF.

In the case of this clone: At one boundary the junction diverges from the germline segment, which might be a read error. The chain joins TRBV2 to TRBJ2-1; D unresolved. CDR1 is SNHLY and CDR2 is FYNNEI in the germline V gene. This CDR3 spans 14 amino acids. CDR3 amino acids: CASSEEMGYSEQFF. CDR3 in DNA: TGTGCCAGCAGTGAAGAGATGGGCTACAGTGAGCAGTTCTTC. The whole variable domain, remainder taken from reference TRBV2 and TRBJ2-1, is EPEVTQTPSHQVTQMGQEVILRCVPISNHLYFYWYRQILGQKVEFLVSFYNNEISEKSEIFDDQFSVERPDGSNFTLKIRSTKLEDSAMYFCASSEEMGYSEQFFGPGTRLTVL.

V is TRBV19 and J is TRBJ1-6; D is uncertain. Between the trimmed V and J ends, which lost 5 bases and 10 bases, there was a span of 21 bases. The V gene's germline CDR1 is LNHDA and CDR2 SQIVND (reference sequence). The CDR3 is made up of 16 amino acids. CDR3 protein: CASSPRRELRRSPLHF. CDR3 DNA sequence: TGTGCCAGTAGTCCCCGGAGGGAACTTAGAAGATCACCCCTCCACTTT.

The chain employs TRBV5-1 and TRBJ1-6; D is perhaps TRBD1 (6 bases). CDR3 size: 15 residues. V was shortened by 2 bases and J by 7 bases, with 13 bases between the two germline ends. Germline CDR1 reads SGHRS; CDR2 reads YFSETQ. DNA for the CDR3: TGCGCCAGCAGCTTCTCCGGGACAAAGAATTCACCCCTCCACTTT. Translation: CASSFSGTKNSPLHF. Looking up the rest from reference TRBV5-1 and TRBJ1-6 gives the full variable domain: KAGVTQTPRYLIKTRGQQVTLSCSPISGHRSVSWYQQTPGQGLQFLFEYFSETQRNKGNFPGRFSGRQFSNSRSEMNVSTLELGDSALYLCASSFSGTKNSPLHFGNGTRLTVT.

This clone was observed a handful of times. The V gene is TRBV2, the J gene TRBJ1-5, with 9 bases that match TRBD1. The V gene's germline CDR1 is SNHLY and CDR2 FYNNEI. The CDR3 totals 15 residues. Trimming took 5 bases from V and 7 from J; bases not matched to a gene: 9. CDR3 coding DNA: TGTGCCAGCAGTTGGCAGACAGGGGGACGGCAGCCCCAGCATTTT. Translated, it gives CASSWQTGGRQPQHF.

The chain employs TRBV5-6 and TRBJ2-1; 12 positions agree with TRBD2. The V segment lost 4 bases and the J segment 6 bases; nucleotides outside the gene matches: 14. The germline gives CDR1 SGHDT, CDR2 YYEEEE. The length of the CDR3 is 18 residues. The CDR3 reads CASSPDGLAGGPLNEQFF. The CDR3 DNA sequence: TGTGCCAGCAGCCCAGACGGCCTAGCGGGAGGGCCGCTCAATGAGCAGTTCTTC. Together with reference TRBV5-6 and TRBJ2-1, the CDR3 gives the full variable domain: DAGVTQSPTHLIKTRGQQVTLRCSPKSGHDTVSWYQQALGQGPQFIFQYYEEEERQRGNFPDRFSGHQFPNYSSELNVNALLLGDSALYLCASSPDGLAGGPLNEQFFGPGTRLTVL.

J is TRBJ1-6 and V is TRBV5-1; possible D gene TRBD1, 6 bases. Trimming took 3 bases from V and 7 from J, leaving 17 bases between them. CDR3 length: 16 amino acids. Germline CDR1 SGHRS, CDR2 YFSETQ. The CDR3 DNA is TGCGCCAGCAGCTGGGGGCCGGGCTTTGAGAATTCACCCCTCCACTTT. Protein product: CASSWGPGFENSPLHF.

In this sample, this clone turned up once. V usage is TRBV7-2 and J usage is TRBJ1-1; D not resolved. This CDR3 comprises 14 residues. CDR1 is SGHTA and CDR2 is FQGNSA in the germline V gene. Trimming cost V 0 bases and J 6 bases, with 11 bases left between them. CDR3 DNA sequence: TGTGCCAGCAGCTTAGCCATGGATAGCGCTGAAGCTTTCTTT. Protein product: CASSLAMDSAEAFF.

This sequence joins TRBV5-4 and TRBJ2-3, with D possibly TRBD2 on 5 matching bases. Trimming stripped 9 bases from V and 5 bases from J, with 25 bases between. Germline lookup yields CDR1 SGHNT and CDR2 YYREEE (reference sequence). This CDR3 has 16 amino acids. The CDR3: CATHPSSGSVGDTQYF. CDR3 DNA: TGTGCCACCCATCCCAGTTCGGGGTCAGTTGGAGATACGCAGTATTTT.